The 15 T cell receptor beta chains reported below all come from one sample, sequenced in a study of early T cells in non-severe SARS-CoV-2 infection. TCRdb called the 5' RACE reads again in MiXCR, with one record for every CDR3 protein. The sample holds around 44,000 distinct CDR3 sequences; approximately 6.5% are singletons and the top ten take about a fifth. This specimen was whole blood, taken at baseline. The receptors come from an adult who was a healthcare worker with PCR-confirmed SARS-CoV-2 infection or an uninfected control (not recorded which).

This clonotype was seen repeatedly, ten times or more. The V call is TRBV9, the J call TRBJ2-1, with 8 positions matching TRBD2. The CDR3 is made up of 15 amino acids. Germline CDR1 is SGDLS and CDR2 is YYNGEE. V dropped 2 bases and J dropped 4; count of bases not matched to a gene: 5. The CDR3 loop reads CASSVLTSGYNEQFF. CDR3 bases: TGTGCCAGCAGCGTTCTTACTAGCGGATACAATGAGCAGTTCTTC. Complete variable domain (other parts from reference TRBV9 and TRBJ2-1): DSGVTQTPKHLITATGQRVTLRCSPRSGDLSVYWYQQSLDQGLQFLIQYYNGEERAKGNILERFSAQQFPDLHSELNLSSLELGDSALYFCASSVLTSGYNEQFFGPGTRLTVL.

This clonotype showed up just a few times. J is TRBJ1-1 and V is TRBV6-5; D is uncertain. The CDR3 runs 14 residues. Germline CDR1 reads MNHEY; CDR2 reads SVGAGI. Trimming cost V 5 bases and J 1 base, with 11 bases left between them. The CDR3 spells CASSPRERNTEAFF. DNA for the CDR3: TGTGCCAGCAGTCCACGAGAAAGGAACACTGAAGCTTTCTTT.

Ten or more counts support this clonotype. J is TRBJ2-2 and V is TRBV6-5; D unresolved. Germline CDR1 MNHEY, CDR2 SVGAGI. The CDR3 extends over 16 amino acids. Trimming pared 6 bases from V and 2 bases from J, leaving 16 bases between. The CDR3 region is CASRAQSALNTGELFF. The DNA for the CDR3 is TGTGCCAGCAGAGCCCAGAGCGCGCTCAACACCGGGGAGCTGTTTTTT.

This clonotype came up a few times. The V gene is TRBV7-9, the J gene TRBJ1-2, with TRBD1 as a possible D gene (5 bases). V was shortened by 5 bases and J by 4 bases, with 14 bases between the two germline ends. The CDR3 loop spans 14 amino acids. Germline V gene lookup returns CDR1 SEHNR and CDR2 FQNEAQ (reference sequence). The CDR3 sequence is CASSPRQSLYGYTF. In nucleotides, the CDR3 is TGTGCCAGCAGCCCCCGACAGAGTCTCTATGGCTACACCTTC.

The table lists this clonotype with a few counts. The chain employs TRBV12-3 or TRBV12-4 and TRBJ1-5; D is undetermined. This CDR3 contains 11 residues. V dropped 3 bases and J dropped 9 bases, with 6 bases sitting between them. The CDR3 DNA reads TGTGCCAGCAGTTTTGGAGGGCCCCAGCATTTT. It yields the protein CASSFGGPQHF.

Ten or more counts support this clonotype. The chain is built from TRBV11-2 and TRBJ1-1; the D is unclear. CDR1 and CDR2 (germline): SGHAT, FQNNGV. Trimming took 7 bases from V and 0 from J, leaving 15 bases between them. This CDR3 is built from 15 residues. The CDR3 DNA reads TGTGCCAGCACCCTGGACGGCTCCATGAACACTGAAGCTTTCTTT. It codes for CASTLDGSMNTEAFF.

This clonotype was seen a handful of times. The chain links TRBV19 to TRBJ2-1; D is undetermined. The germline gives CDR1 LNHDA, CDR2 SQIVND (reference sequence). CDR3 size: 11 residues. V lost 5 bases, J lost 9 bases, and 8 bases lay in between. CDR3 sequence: CASSVTGEQFF. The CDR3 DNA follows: TGTGCCAGTAGTGTGACCGGTGAGCAGTTCTTC.

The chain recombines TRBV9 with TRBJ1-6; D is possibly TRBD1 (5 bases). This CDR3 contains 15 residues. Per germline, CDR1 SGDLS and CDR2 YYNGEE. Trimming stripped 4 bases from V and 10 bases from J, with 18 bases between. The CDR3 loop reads CASSKETGRESPLHF. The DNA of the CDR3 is TGTGCCAGCAGCAAAGAAACGGGACGGGAGTCACCCCTCCACTTT.

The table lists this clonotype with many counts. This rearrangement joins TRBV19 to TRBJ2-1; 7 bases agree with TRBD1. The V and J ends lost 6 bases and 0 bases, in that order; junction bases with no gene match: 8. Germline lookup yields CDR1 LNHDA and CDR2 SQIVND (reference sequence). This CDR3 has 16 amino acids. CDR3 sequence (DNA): TGTGCCAGTAGGCCTTTTACAGGGGTCTCCTACAATGAGCAGTTCTTC. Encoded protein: CASRPFTGVSYNEQFF.

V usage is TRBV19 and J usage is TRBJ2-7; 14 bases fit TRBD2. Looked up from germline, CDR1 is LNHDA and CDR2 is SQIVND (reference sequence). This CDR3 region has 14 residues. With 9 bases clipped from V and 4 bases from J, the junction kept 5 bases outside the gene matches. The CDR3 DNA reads TGTGCCAGCCAGGGACTAGCGGGAGAATACGAGCAGTACTTC. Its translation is CASQGLAGEYEQYF.

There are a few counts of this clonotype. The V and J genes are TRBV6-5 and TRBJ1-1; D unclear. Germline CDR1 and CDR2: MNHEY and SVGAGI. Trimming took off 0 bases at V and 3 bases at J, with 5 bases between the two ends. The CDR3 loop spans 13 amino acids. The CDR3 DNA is TGTGCCAGCAGTTACTCACCGGACACTGAAGCTTTCTTT. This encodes CASSYSPDTEAFF.

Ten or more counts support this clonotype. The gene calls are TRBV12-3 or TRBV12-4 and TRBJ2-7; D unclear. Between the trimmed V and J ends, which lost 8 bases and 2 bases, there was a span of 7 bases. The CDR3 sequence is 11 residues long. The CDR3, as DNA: TGTGCCAGCGGGTCTACCTACGAGCAGTACTTC. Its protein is CASGSTYEQYF.

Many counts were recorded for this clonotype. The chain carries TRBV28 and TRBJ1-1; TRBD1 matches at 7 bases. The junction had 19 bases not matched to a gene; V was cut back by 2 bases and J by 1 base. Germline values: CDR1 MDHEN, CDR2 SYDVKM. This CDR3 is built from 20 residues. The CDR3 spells CASSLQGEGALFLKNTEAFF. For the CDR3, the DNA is TGTGCCAGCAGTTTACAGGGGGAAGGGGCCCTCTTCCTAAAGAACACTGAAGCTTTCTTT.

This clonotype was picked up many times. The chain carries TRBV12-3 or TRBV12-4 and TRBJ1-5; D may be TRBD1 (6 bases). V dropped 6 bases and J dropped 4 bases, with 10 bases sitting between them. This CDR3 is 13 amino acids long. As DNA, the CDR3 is TGTGCCAGCAGCCGACAGGTTAATCAGCCCCAGCATTTT. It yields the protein CASSRQVNQPQHF.

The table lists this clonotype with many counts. The DNA of the CDR3 is TGTGCCAGCAGGATGGTATGGGGCAGTACGGGGTCCTACGAGCAGTACTTC. Translating gives CASRMVWGSTGSYEQYF. J is TRBJ2-7 and V is TRBV2; D could derive from TRBD1 or TRBD2 (5 bases each). Germline CDR1 reads SNHLY; CDR2 reads FYNNEI. V was shortened by 6 bases and J by 1 base, with 22 bases between the two germline ends. The CDR3 is made up of 17 amino acids.